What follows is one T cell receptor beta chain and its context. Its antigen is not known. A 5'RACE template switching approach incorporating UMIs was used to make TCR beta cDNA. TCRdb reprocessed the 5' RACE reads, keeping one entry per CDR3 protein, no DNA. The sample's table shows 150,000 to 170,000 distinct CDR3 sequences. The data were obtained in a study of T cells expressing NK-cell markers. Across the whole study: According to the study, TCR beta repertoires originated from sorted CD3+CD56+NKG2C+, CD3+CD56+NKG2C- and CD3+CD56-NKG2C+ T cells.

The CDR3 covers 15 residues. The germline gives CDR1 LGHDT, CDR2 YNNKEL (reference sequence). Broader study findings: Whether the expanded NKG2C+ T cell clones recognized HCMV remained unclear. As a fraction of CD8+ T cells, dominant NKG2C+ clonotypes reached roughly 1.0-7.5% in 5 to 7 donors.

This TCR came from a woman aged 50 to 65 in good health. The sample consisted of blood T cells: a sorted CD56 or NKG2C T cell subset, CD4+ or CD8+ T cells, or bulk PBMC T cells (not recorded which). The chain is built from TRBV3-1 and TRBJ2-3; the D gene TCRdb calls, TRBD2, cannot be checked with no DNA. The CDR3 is CASRRTSGTTDTQYF.